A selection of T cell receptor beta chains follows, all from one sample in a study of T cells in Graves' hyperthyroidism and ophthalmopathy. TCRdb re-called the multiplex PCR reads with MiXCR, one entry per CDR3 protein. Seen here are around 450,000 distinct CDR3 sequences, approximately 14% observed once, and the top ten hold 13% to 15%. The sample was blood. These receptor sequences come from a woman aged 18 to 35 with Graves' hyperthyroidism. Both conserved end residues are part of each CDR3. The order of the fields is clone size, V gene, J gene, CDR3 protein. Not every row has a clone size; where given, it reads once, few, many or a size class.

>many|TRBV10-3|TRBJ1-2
CAITEGAENYYGYTF
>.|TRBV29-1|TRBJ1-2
CSVESGGAGYTF
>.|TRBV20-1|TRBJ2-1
CSASFGLAGGPYNEQFF
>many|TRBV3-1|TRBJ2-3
CASSSTGASGSTDTQYF
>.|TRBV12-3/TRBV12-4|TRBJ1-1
CASSSWNRGMNTEAFF
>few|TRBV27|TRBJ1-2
CASSPTGPYGYTF
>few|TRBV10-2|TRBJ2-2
CASSDREDGPGELFF
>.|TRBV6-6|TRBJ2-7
CASSYFSAGTSYEQYF
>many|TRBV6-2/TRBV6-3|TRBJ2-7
CASSSSSGSPPLDEQYF
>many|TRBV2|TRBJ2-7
CASSEGGAAYEQYF
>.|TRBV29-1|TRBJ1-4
CSVPAGEKLFF
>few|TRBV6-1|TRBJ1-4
CASRDRVEKLFF
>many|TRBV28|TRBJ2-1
CASSWTSNDYNEQFF
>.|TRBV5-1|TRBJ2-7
CASSKHGGSYEQYF
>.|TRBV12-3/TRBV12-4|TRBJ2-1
CASSLQGAPEQFF
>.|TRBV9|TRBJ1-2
CASSHRQDYGYTF
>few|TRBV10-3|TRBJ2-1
CAISDISTSSGGEQFF
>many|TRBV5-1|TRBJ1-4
CASSLGRTAPNEKLFF
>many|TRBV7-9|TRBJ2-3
CASSSGQGETDTQYF
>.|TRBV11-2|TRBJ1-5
CASSLGRTGNQPQHF
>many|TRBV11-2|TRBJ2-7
CASSPIRGQGSTYEQYF
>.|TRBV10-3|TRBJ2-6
CATSTGTGASGANVLTF
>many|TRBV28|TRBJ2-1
CASIWGDRDTQEQFF